A selection of T cell receptor beta chains follows, all from one sample in a study of T-cell memory formation after mild COVID-19. TCRdb itself ran the 5' RACE reads through MiXCR, one entry per CDR3 protein. The sample carries fewer than 350,000 distinct CDR3 sequences, less than 20% recorded once. Input material: PBMCs or a T cell subset sorted from them (not recorded which). These receptor sequences come from a man aged 18 to 30 who had mild COVID-19 (a few samples of this study predate the infection). Cell type and time point are not known. Each CDR3 is given with its conserved first and last residue.

CDR3 protein: CASSQDQTGKSSETQYF; J gene: TRBJ2-5; CDR3 length: 17; V gene: TRBV4-2
CDR3 protein: CASTDRSTDTQYF; J gene: TRBJ2-3; CDR3 length: 13; V gene: TRBV6-2/TRBV6-3
CDR3 protein: CASSQWMTGDPYEQYF; J gene: TRBJ2-7; CDR3 length: 16; V gene: TRBV7-8
CDR3 protein: CASSFLPTGSTGELFF; J gene: TRBJ2-2; CDR3 length: 16; V gene: TRBV7-9
CDR3 protein: CASSLAGLAGSEQFF; J gene: TRBJ2-1; CDR3 length: 15; V gene: TRBV5-1
CDR3 protein: CASSLPRPNSPLHF; J gene: TRBJ1-6; CDR3 length: 14; V gene: TRBV12-3/TRBV12-4
CDR3 protein: CASSLDSSPLHF; J gene: TRBJ1-6; CDR3 length: 12; V gene: TRBV5-4
CDR3 protein: CASSFPGQNIQYF; J gene: TRBJ2-4; CDR3 length: 13; V gene: TRBV5-1
CDR3 protein: CASSSRIGIYSGANVLTF; J gene: TRBJ2-6; CDR3 length: 18; V gene: TRBV11-2
CDR3 protein: CASNLQGFNQPQHF; J gene: TRBJ1-5; CDR3 length: 14; V gene: TRBV12-3/TRBV12-4
CDR3 protein: CATSSRGGQPQHF; J gene: TRBJ1-5; CDR3 length: 13; V gene: TRBV15
CDR3 protein: CASSLDMVVQFF; J gene: TRBJ2-1; CDR3 length: 12; V gene: TRBV5-1
CDR3 protein: CASSYSNSGGAGELFF; J gene: TRBJ2-2; CDR3 length: 16; V gene: TRBV6-5
CDR3 protein: CASSLQGRFGATIQGVKAFF; J gene: TRBJ1-1; CDR3 length: 20; V gene: TRBV12-3/TRBV12-4